Each of the 6 T cell receptor beta chains below was sequenced from the same sample in a study of shared clonotypes between healthy human individuals. Assay: immunoSEQ multiplex PCR; the TCRdb copy retains only in-frame clones and omits some. The repertoire has hundreds of thousands of clones, approximately 74% of them found once; the top ten carry more than 1.5%. The specimen was memory CD4+ T cells sorted from blood. Subset described: CD45RA-negative fraction. These receptors were obtained from a young woman in good health.

Only one count was recorded for this clone. The J gene is TRBJ2-7, the V gene TRBV9; D unresolved. V was clipped by 4 bases and J by 3 bases, with 17 bases between them. This CDR3 region has 15 residues. The germline gives CDR1 SGDLS, CDR2 YYNGEE. For the CDR3, the DNA is TGTGCCAGCAGCCCCGTGGGTAGCCTAGTCTACGAGCAGTACTTC. It is translated as CASSPVGSLVYEQYF. The variable domain in full, completed from reference TRBV9 and TRBJ2-7, reads DSGVTQTPKHLITATGQRVTLRCSPRSGDLSVYWYQQSLDQGLQFLIQYYNGEERAKGNILERFSAQQFPDLHSELNLSSLELGDSALYFCASSPVGSLVYEQYFGPGTRLTVT.

This chain connects TRBV5-1 to TRBJ1-4, with a tentative D call TRBD1 (5 bases). V lost 4 bases and J lost 7, with 17 bases in between. The CDR3 contains 15 residues. Germline loops: CDR1 SGHRS, CDR2 YFSETQ. The CDR3 reads CASSTGPPRGEKLFF. The CDR3 nucleotides are TGCGCCAGCAGCACAGGTCCTCCCCGCGGTGAAAAACTGTTTTTT. The full variable domain, with the rest looked up from reference TRBV5-1 and TRBJ1-4, is KAGVTQTPRYLIKTRGQQVTLSCSPISGHRSVSWYQQTPGQGLQFLFEYFSETQRNKGNFPGRFSGRQFSNSRSEMNVSTLELGDSALYLCASSTGPPRGEKLFFGSGTQLSVL.

The CDR3 loop is CSADEYNEQFF. In nucleotides, the CDR3 is TGCAGTGCCGACGAATACAATGAGCAGTTCTTC. The genes are TRBV20-1 and TRBJ2-1; D unclear. V was cut by 6 bases and J by 4 bases, with 7 bases left in between. This CDR3 contains 11 residues. The germline gives CDR1 DFQATT, CDR2 SNEGSKA (reference sequence).

The chain employs TRBV6-7 and TRBJ2-7; D is perhaps TRBD1 (6 bases). TRBV6-7 is labeled an ORF, and its function is uncertain. The CDR3 sequence is 12 residues long. Trimming stripped 2 bases from V and 12 bases from J, with 14 bases between. The CDR3 DNA reads TGTGCCAGCAGTTACATGGGCGAACAGGGGTACTTC. It translates to CASSYMGEQGYF.

This clone has a handful of counts. The chain recombines TRBV2 with TRBJ2-1; possible D gene TRBD2, 6 bases. The V and J ends lost 8 bases and 10 bases respectively, with 12 bases between them. CDR1 and CDR2 (germline): SNHLY, FYNNEI. The CDR3 length is 11 residues. The CDR3: CASGRRYEQFF. DNA for the CDR3: TGTGCCAGCGGGAGGAGATACGAGCAGTTCTTC.

The CDR3 coding sequence is TGTGCCAGCAGTAATCGAGTAGCGGCCCTAAACATTCAGTACTTC. It translates to CASSNRVAALNIQYF. The rearrangement links TRBV2 to TRBJ2-4, with D maybe TRBD2 (6 bases). V lost 5 bases and J 6 bases, leaving 17 bases between the germline ends. This CDR3 region has 15 residues. The germline V gene has CDR1 SNHLY and CDR2 FYNNEI.